This TCR beta chain was captured by sequencing in a study of cytomegalovirus exposure and HLA in healthy donors (dated by TCRdb to the late 2010s). Concerning the study at large: In an earlier analysis of approximately 640 of the donors, roughly 300 Gb of sequence data and 120 million or so unique TCR beta sequences from about 190 million T cells were reported. Of the approximately 400 genotyped donors, roughly 80% fell in the genetic ancestry cluster associated with self-reported Caucasian donors. Several DR-DQ haplotypes were handled as single units for association and clustering because linkage in the cohort was strong. The study aimed to test whether cataloging public T cell receptors could reveal signatures of past pathogen exposure. The number of donors typed differed by locus, with 629-630 for A, B, C, DRB1 and DQB1, more than 500 for DQA1, nearly 610 for DPA1, and some 450 for DPB1. Every discovery cohort repertoire had been produced on one sequencing platform. In a later analysis, previously published TCR beta repertoires from 670 or so donors were re-analyzed and high-resolution HLA genotyping was added so that TCR occurrence patterns could be studied. An earlier analysis of 500 to 750 of the donors applied high-throughput TCR beta sequencing to assess whether each TCR beta V gene segment acted as functional or pseudogenic. Class I and class II HLA loci were covered by the typing at four-digit resolution. A later genetic analysis took genome-wide SNP genotypes for about three fifths of the roughly 700 donors and used that subset as a discovery cohort. In addition to the first cohort of 500 to 850 subjects, a separate validation cohort of 130 or so different subjects was used. Across some 400 genotyped donors of the cohort, an average of roughly 250,000 unique TCR beta nucleotide sequences per donor were sequenced, and approximately 19% of those sequences were non-productive. To predict cytomegalovirus infection status, the study combined high-throughput TCR immunosequencing, statistical association of individual TCRs with disease status, and machine learning. An early release covering just under 650 HLA-typed donors comprised around 300 gigabases of sequencing data and tens of millions of unique TCR sequences. Rather than drawing on any new phenotypic data, the later analysis identified candidate immune exposures from TCR beta sequences and the way those sequences occurred across donors. Using immunosequencing, the study profiled T cell repertoires from fewer than 850 subjects and related those repertoires to cytomegalovirus serostatus. Alongside the repertoire data, information on donor age, sex, ethnicity and CMV serostatus was compiled.

The cohort comprised more than 550 healthy bone marrow donors. At the time of sampling, all cohort members were nominally healthy, though unrecorded immune exposures were likely present. The donor was CMV seronegative and belonged to the group of 380 or so seronegative cohort members. A peripheral blood sample was provided by each donor, and peripheral blood mononuclear cells were used for TCR beta sequencing. Genomic DNA was extracted from the blood cell samples with the Qiagen DNeasy Blood Extraction Kit. Library preparation employed the immunoSEQ multiplex PCR assay. For the multiplex PCR, a mixture combining 60 forward primers for TCR Vbeta segments and 13 reverse primers for TCR Jbeta segments was used. A multiplex PCR assay on genomic DNA amplified the CDR3 region of rearranged TCR beta genes. Amplified TCR beta libraries were sequenced as 87-base-pair reads on the Illumina HiSeq System. Under the source paper's analysis protocol: A later analysis counted some 74 million unique TCR beta chains across the 600 to 850 repertoires, and roughly 11 million of these chains were shared by at least two donors. A nearest-neighbor algorithm error-corrected the raw reads and collapsed the reads into unique sequences, merging closely related sequences to remove PCR and sequencing errors. Alignment of CDR3 sequences to IMGT reference sequences was used to assign V, D and J gene segments. For a sequence to be retained, a match of at least six nucleotides to both a V gene segment and a J gene segment was required. Rearrangements were classified as productive when the CDR3 lacked stop codons and remained in frame with V and J, and all other rearrangements were classified as non-productive. CDR3 was defined by IMGT convention, running from the second conserved V-encoded cysteine to the conserved J-encoded phenylalanine. The earlier analysis of 587 of the donors excluded sequences that lacked an unambiguous match to a single V gene segment. In an earlier analysis of several hundred of the donors, a V segment was called functional when productive rearrangements were above 56.7%, and segregating when the standard deviation between donors exceeded 5%. To diagnose cytomegalovirus status from the catalog of TCR beta chain sequences, a statistical classification framework was built. A later analysis assigned V and J genes by comparing TCR nucleotide sequences with IMGT/GENE-DB human TR gene sequences. In a later analysis, CDR3 sequences and most-parsimonious VDJ recombination scenarios were assigned using the TCRdist pipeline. In a later analysis, each TCR beta chain was defined by its CDR3 amino acid sequence together with its V-gene family, and reads lacking a unique V-gene family were excluded. In a later analysis, fewer than 650 highly shared, low-generation-probability nucleotide sequences were removed to address suspected cross-contamination and a sequencing artifact. A later analysis calculated a clonal expansion index for each public chain from normalized within-repertoire ranks of inferred template counts. Generation probabilities in a later analysis came from a VDJ recombination model fitted to out-of-frame rearrangements, and those results were checked against IGoR. In a later analysis, TCR-TCR, TCR-HLA and TCR-CMV co-occurrence was scored with hypergeometric tests, and a repertoire-size bias correction was applied to TCR pairs. False discovery rates were estimated in a later analysis by permuting HLA or CMV assignments 20 times. A later analysis grouped co-occurring TCRs with DBSCAN, adding TCRdist sequence similarity when clustering within HLA-allele-positive subsets. Co-occurrence clustering excluded repertoires with fewer than 30,000 or more than 120,000 public chains, plus five with anomalous nucleotide sharing. The source is immuneACCESS, and TCRdb retained only in-frame sequences with V and J called. Part of the clones is not carried over; for the studies checked, unresolved V genes explain less than half of this, and the remainder is unexplained. V and J calls and clone size are those listed in that table; D and trimming were worked out from the DNA. The sample contains around 200,000 clones, roughly 85% of them found a single time. 1.5% to 2% of the sample lies in the top ten.

Remarks on this clone: The antigen it recognizes is unknown. The record has no base qualities; no much larger clone is one base away.

On the study overall, not on this receptor specifically: The sequencing pipeline was judged likely to have produced a cluster of highly shared sequence variants as a technical artifact. While some public TCRs were present in many individuals, most TCR sequences turned up only very rarely across donors. In a later analysis, HLA-associated TCR beta chains showed more clonal expansion and lower generation probabilities than non-associated chains that were equally common. The classifier was reported to diagnose cytomegalovirus status with high specificity and sensitivity in both the original cohort and the validation cohort. The study listed 164 TCR beta chains as associated with cytomegalovirus. Because counts were too low, seventeen rarely observed V segments, including chromosome 9 orphons, were left out of the earlier analysis of a few hundred of the donors. CMV serostatus was the only immune exposure information available for the cohort. An association between a missense DCLRE1C variant and V-gene and J-gene trimming of TCR beta chains was found in a later genetic analysis and replicated in an independent cohort. Strong co-occurrence of HLA alleles, especially DR and DQ, made assigning TCR associations to individual alleles difficult. A further reported finding was that TCR beta sequences accurately predicted the HLA-A and HLA-B alleles for most subjects in the first cohort. In this cohort, only TCR beta chains were sequenced, and detectable features were limited by the absence of alpha or paired-chain data. A later analysis found that most CMV-associated TCR beta chains appeared HLA-restricted, with HLA associations seemingly driven largely by CMV exposure. According to a later analysis, parvovirus B19, influenza, CMV and Epstein-Barr virus appeared linked to several top co-occurrence clusters. Presence/absence analyses assumed roughly uniform sequencing depth across donors, an assumption that may not hold. According to a later analysis, TCR association rates differed among HLA loci, with DRB1 alleles showing the most associated TCRs and HLA-C alleles showing the fewest. A later genetic analysis reported fewer N-insertions in productive TCRs among donors in an Asian-associated ancestry cluster than the roughly 650-donor mean. In an earlier analysis of more than 500 of the donors, most TCR beta V segments appeared in productive rearrangements about 87% or about 30% of the time, broadly matching IMGT annotations. The authors suggested that the approach could potentially be generalized to other disease states and immunological phenotypes. HLA typing was unavailable for some donors at each locus, so association tests used only the typed subset. Correlated functional status among segregating V segments might be attributable to linkage disequilibrium, but an unknown experimental factor could not be ruled out. A few of the identified cytomegalovirus-associated TCR beta chains were confirmed in vitro to be specific for cytomegalovirus antigens. A later analysis associated 16,951 TCR beta sequences with specific HLA alleles at a false discovery rate of 0.05.

This receptor was obtained from a man between 18 and 35 years old in good health and CMV-seronegative. What was sequenced was PBMCs.

The nucleotides are TGTGCCAGCAGCTCCGTCGGGAACGAGCAGTACTTC. Its protein reads: CASSSVGNEQYF. The sequence joins TRBV7-9 to TRBJ2-7; TRBD2 could be the D gene, as 5 bases match. The junction carries 9 bases between V and J, which are trimmed by 4 bases and 5 bases respectively. For CDR1 and CDR2, the germline V gene (reference sequence) lists SEHNR and FQNEAQ. Measured from the cysteine to the phenylalanine, the CDR3 is 12 residues long. CDR3 DNA only is kept here, 36 bases in frame from base 1.